The 32 T cell receptor beta chains below come from one sample, sequenced in a study of shared clonotypes between healthy human individuals. Profiling relied on immunoSEQ multiplex PCR, and the TCRdb table lists in-frame clones only, not all of them. Altogether approximately 2.3 million clones are present, more than 80% being singletons, with the ten largest covering approximately 0.4%. The specimen was naive CD4+ T cells from PBMCs. The subset was: CD45RA+ positively selected. The receptors shown here come from a man younger than 35 in good health. Some clones in this sample may be carry-over from other donors' samples.

V and J are TRBV28 and TRBJ2-7; no clear D gene. This CDR3 is built from 14 residues. V was shortened by 3 bases and J by 7 bases, with 16 bases between the two germline ends. Germline V gives CDR1 MDHEN, CDR2 SYDVKM. CDR3 amino acids: CASSLVGPPREQYF. For the CDR3, the DNA is TGTGCCAGCAGTTTGGTAGGGCCCCCGCGGGAGCAGTACTTC.

The table lists this clone with a few counts. The V and J genes are TRBV29-1 and TRBJ2-7; tentative D call: TRBD2 (6 bases). The ends were cut back, 4 bases at V and 2 bases at J, with 6 bases in the middle. This CDR3 is 11 amino acids long. In germline, CDR1 is SQVTM, CDR2 ANQGSEA. CDR3 sequence reads: CSVGTTYEQYF. CDR3 sequence (DNA): TGCAGCGTTGGGACTACCTACGAGCAGTACTTC.

CDR3 amino acids: CAWSDVWDTQYF. In nucleotides, the CDR3 is TGTGCCTGGAGTGACGTATGGGATACGCAGTATTTT. The chain links TRBV30 to TRBJ2-3; D remains unclear. The CDR3 loop spans 12 amino acids. Germline V lookup: CDR1 GTSNPN, CDR2 SVGIG (reference sequence). Trimming pared 1 base from V and 6 bases from J, leaving 8 bases between.

This clone was counted once. V usage is TRBV9 and J usage is TRBJ1-1; TRBD1 aligns across 8 bases. The CDR3 consists of 15 residues. The germline V gene encodes CDR1 SGDLS and CDR2 YYNGEE. The V segment lost 3 bases and the J segment 6 bases; nucleotides outside the gene matches: 10. This CDR3 reads CASSARQGSWSEAFF. DNA for the CDR3: TGTGCCAGCAGCGCCCGACAGGGGTCTTGGTCTGAAGCTTTCTTT. Looking up the rest from reference TRBV9 and TRBJ1-1 gives the full variable domain: DSGVTQTPKHLITATGQRVTLRCSPRSGDLSVYWYQQSLDQGLQFLIQYYNGEERAKGNILERFSAQQFPDLHSELNLSSLELGDSALYFCASSARQGSWSEAFFGQGTRLTVV.

This clone was recorded once. The V and J genes are TRBV2 and TRBJ1-5, with a possible D match to TRBD1 (5 bases). Germline assignment: CDR1 SNHLY and CDR2 FYNNEI. The V end was cut by 2 bases, the J end by 0 bases, with 11 bases between. The length of the CDR3 is 16 residues. CDR3 DNA: TGTGCCAGCAGTGAAAGGGGCAGGTATAGCAATCAGCCCCAGCATTTT. It codes for CASSERGRYSNQPQHF.

This chain links TRBV28 with TRBJ1-3, with D possibly TRBD1 on 5 matching bases. The CDR3 length is 13 residues. CDR1 and CDR2 (germline): MDHEN, SYDVKM. The V end was cut by 9 bases, the J end by 0 bases, with 9 bases between. The CDR3 reads CASKGLSGNTIYF. CDR3 coding DNA: TGTGCCAGTAAGGGACTCTCTGGAAACACCATATATTTT.

The V gene is TRBV28, the J gene TRBJ2-7; D is perhaps TRBD1 (5 bases). The CDR3 loop spans 16 amino acids. V lost 6 bases and J lost 0, with 18 bases in between. From germline, CDR1 is MDHEN and CDR2 SYDVKM. CDR3 amino acids: CASSSPGAAPSYEQYF. As DNA, the CDR3 is TGTGCCAGCAGCTCTCCTGGGGCCGCCCCCTCCTACGAGCAGTACTTC.

About this clone itself: Other DNA sequences in this specimen translate into the identical CDR3. The V call is TRBV30, the J call TRBJ1-1; tentatively, D is TRBD1 (5 bases). The germline gives CDR1 GTSNPN, CDR2 SVGIG (reference sequence). The CDR3 consists of 10 residues. This CDR3 reads CAGVNTEAFF. The CDR3 DNA reads TGTGCAGGGGTCAACACTGAAGCTTTCTTT.

The chain employs TRBV9 and TRBJ1-3; D not resolved. The CDR3 is 16 amino acids. V dropped 0 bases and J dropped 1 base, with 11 bases sitting between them. Per germline, CDR1 SGDLS and CDR2 YYNGEE. The CDR3 region is CASSVEARSSGNTIYF. In DNA form, the CDR3 reads TGTGCCAGCAGCGTAGAGGCCAGATCTTCTGGAAACACCATATATTTT.

The chain links TRBV4-1 to TRBJ1-2, with D possibly matching TRBD1 (5 bases). V shed 0 bases and J shed 4 bases, with 12 bases lying between them. Germline V gives CDR1 MGHRA, CDR2 YSYEKL. The CDR3 runs to 15 residues. CDR3 loop: CASSQDPGRLYGYTF. The DNA for the CDR3 is TGCGCCAGCAGCCAAGATCCGGGGCGGCTCTATGGCTACACCTTC.

This chain uses TRBV11-2 with TRBJ2-5, with TRBD1 matching over 8 bases. There are 16 residues in the CDR3. The V gene's germline CDR1 is SGHAT and CDR2 FQNNGV. V was pared by 3 bases and J by 5 bases, with 11 bases of the junction left unmatched. The CDR3 bases are TGTGCCAGCAGCTTGGAGGGACAGGCCGGAGGGGAGACCCAGTACTTC. Translating gives CASSLEGQAGGETQYF.

The chain recombines TRBV28 with TRBJ1-4; 7 bases line up with TRBD1. CDR1 is MDHEN and CDR2 is SYDVKM in the germline V gene. V lost 6 bases and J lost 0; bases outside the gene matches: 4. This CDR3 has 15 residues. CDR3: CASSSGGPTNEKLFF. The DNA for the CDR3 is TGTGCCAGCAGCTCAGGGGGTCCAACTAATGAAAAACTGTTTTTT.

Regarding this clone: Additional DNA sequences in this sample encode the identical CDR3. The chain has TRBV2 and TRBJ1-3; 7 bases are shared with TRBD1. CDR1 and CDR2 from the germline V gene are SNHLY and FYNNEI. V dropped 4 bases and J dropped 3; count of bases not matched to a gene: 0. The CDR3 has 13 residues. In DNA form, the CDR3 reads TGTGCCAGCAGTGGACAGGGTGGAAACACCATATATTTT. It yields the protein CASSGQGGNTIYF.

Comment on this clone: At the DNA level, this CDR3 is encoded by other sequences in the same sample as well. This sequence joins TRBV20-1 and TRBJ2-3; D unresolved. Germline V lookup: CDR1 DFQATT, CDR2 SNEGSKA (reference sequence). The CDR3 runs 10 residues. V lost 6 bases, J lost 2 bases, and 3 bases lay in between. The CDR3 DNA reads as TGCAGTGCACCCACAGATACGCAGTATTTT. This encodes CSAPTDTQYF.

The chain uses TRBV27 and TRBJ1-5; TRBD1 matches at 9 bases. CDR1 is MNHEY and CDR2 is SMNVEV in the germline V gene (reference sequence). The CDR3 length is 16 residues. V dropped 3 bases and J dropped 2; count of bases not matched to a gene: 5. The CDR3 is CASSLHRDRGNQPQHF. The CDR3 DNA reads as TGTGCCAGCAGTTTGCACCGGGACAGGGGCAATCAGCCCCAGCATTTT.

CDR3 region: CASSLGAHSNQPQHF. The CDR3, as DNA: TGTGCCAGCAGTTTGGGGGCCCATAGCAATCAGCCCCAGCATTTT. The chain recombines TRBV28 with TRBJ1-5, with a possible D match to TRBD1 (6 bases). CDR3 size: 15 residues. Germline CDR1 is MDHEN and CDR2 is SYDVKM. The ends were cut back, 3 bases at V and 0 bases at J, with 9 bases in the middle.

The chain couples TRBV5-1 to TRBJ2-2; 11 nucleotides agree with TRBD1. Germline V CDR1 and CDR2: SGHRS, YFSETQ. This CDR3 has 15 amino acids. Trimming took 5 bases from V and 6 from J; bases not matched to a gene: 6. The chain's CDR3 is CASSSQGQGAGELFF. CDR3 DNA sequence: TGCGCCAGCAGTTCCCAGGGACAGGGGGCCGGGGAGCTGTTTTTT.

This clone was seen just once. V is TRBV9 and J is TRBJ1-3; D may be TRBD1 (5 bases). Germline V gives CDR1 SGDLS, CDR2 YYNGEE. The V end was cut by 4 bases, the J end by 0 bases, with 14 bases between. The CDR3 is 16 residues long. CDR3 sequence (DNA): TGTGCCAGCAGCACCCAAGAGGGGATCTCTGGAAACACCATATATTTT. Amino acids: CASSTQEGISGNTIYF.

This clone was observed once. The gene calls are TRBV2 and TRBJ1-5, with D unresolved. CDR3 length equals 12 residues. Germline CDR1 and CDR2: SNHLY and FYNNEI. The ends were cut back, 6 bases at V and 3 bases at J, with 6 bases in the middle. The CDR3 protein is CASRGFNQPQHF. CDR3 DNA sequence: TGTGCCAGCAGGGGATTCAATCAGCCCCAGCATTTT.

Only one count was recorded for this clone. V and J are TRBV6-5 and TRBJ1-1; D unresolved. Trimming removed 2 bases from V and 2 bases from J, with 9 bases in between. The CDR3 contains 14 residues. Germline lookup yields CDR1 MNHEY and CDR2 SVGAGI. The CDR3 spells CASSYNRFNTEAFF. CDR3 DNA: TGTGCCAGCAGTTACAACAGATTTAACACTGAAGCTTTCTTT.

A single count supports this clone. The germline gene is not matched at one end of the junction; a read error may be the cause. The CDR3 loop is CASSKPGQGKDWIF. The CDR3 DNA reads TGTGCCAGCAGTAAACCGGGACAGGGAAAAGATTGGATCTTC. J is TRBJ2-1 and V is TRBV6-6; 9 bases agree with TRBD1. This CDR3 contains 14 residues. Germline V gene data show CDR1 as MNHNY and CDR2 as SVGAGI (reference sequence).

The rearrangement links TRBV6-6 to TRBJ1-3; D remains ambiguous. V gave up 4 bases and J gave up 4 bases, with 8 bases separating them. The CDR3 is 13 amino acids. Per the germline V gene, CDR1 is MNHNY and CDR2 is SVGAGI (reference sequence). The CDR3 here is CASSWAGGNTIYF. CDR3 DNA sequence: TGTGCCAGCAGTTGGGCCGGGGGAAACACCATATATTTT.

V gene TRBV10-2 combines with J gene TRBJ2-7; D is possibly TRBD1 (6 bases). CDR1 and CDR2 from the germline V gene are WSHSY and SAAADI. This CDR3 comprises 13 residues. Trimming took off 5 bases at V and 3 bases at J, with 11 bases between the two ends. The CDR3 DNA follows: TGCGCCAGCAGTTACTCACAGGGCTACGAGCAGTACTTC. The encoded protein is CASSYSQGYEQYF.

This chain uses TRBV27 with TRBJ2-7; D may be TRBD1 (6 bases). The CDR3 sequence is 17 residues long. CDR1 is MNHEY and CDR2 is SMNVEV in the germline V gene (reference sequence). V lost 6 bases and J lost 0, with 21 bases in between. CDR3 amino acids: CASSLITTGAYSYEQYF. The CDR3 DNA reads TGTGCCAGCAGCCTTATTACGACAGGCGCCTACTCCTACGAGCAGTACTTC.

The chain carries TRBV18 and TRBJ1-2; TRBD1 matches at 7 bases. The CDR3 is 15 amino acids. After removal of 3 bases from V and 6 bases from J, the junction contained 10 bases not matched to a gene. Germline V lookup: CDR1 KGHSH, CDR2 LQKENI. CDR3 residues: CASSPTGTVIHGYTF. The DNA of the CDR3 is TGTGCCAGCTCACCCACCGGGACAGTGATACATGGCTACACCTTC.

The rearrangement uses TRBV7-8 and TRBJ2-5; possible D gene TRBD1, 5 bases. Germline CDR1 SGHVS, CDR2 FQNEAQ. Trimming removed 5 bases at V and 10 bases at J, with 17 bases between. The CDR3 contains 13 residues. CDR3 in amino acids: CASSPAGGAVQYF. In DNA form, the CDR3 reads TGTGCCAGCAGCCCCGCCGGTGGGGCGGTCCAGTACTTC.

This clone was detected once. V gene TRBV27 combines with J gene TRBJ2-2; 10 bases line up with TRBD1. The CDR3 extends over 15 amino acids. Germline V lookup: CDR1 MNHEY, CDR2 SMNVEV (reference sequence). The V gene end was trimmed by 6 bases and the J gene end by 5 bases; junction bases not matched to a gene: 6. This CDR3 is CASSNRDRGTGELFF. CDR3 nucleotides: TGTGCCAGCAGCAACCGGGACAGGGGTACCGGGGAGCTGTTTTTT.

This chain connects TRBV2 to TRBJ1-1, with 9 bases identical to TRBD1. The CDR3 sequence is 14 residues long. V lost 8 bases, J lost 2 bases, and 6 bases stayed unmatched. Germline CDR1 is SNHLY and CDR2 is FYNNEI. DNA for the CDR3: TGTGCCAGCTCCCGGGACAGGGTCAACACTGAAGCTTTCTTT. Its translation: CASSRDRVNTEAFF.

The CDR3 DNA reads TGTGCCAGCAGTTTACGGCTCGGACTAGCGCATAATGAGCAGTTCTTC. Translation: CASSLRLGLAHNEQFF. The V call is TRBV28, the J call TRBJ2-1, with TRBD2 matching 9 bases. This CDR3 has 16 residues. J was trimmed by 7 bases and V by 2 bases; bases with no gene match: 9. Germline values: CDR1 MDHEN, CDR2 SYDVKM.

V usage is TRBV2 and J usage is TRBJ2-5; 12 bases match TRBD2. CDR3 length: 14 residues. From germline, CDR1 is SNHLY and CDR2 FYNNEI. Trimming took 6 bases from V and 7 from J; bases not matched to a gene: 6. The CDR3 loop is CASRASGGDWTQYF. CDR3 nucleotide sequence: TGTGCCAGCAGGGCTAGCGGGGGGGATTGGACCCAGTACTTC.

This chain uses TRBV28 with TRBJ1-3; unclear D gene. The V end lost 5 bases, the J end lost 2 bases, and 10 bases lay between the germline ends. Germline V gene sequence: CDR1 MDHEN, CDR2 SYDVKM. The CDR3 is 14 amino acids. CDR3 region: CASSVTVTGNTIYF. The CDR3 DNA reads TGTGCCAGCAGTGTGACGGTCACTGGAAACACCATATATTTT.

V usage is TRBV29-1 and J usage is TRBJ1-2; TRBD1 matches 12 bases. V lost 5 bases, J lost 8 bases, and 12 bases stayed unmatched. The CDR3 length is 15 residues. Per germline, CDR1 SQVTM and CDR2 ANQGSEA. As DNA, the CDR3 is TGCAGCGTTTCCGGGACAGGGGGCTTGCTGGCGGGCTACACCTTC. It codes for CSVSGTGGLLAGYTF.